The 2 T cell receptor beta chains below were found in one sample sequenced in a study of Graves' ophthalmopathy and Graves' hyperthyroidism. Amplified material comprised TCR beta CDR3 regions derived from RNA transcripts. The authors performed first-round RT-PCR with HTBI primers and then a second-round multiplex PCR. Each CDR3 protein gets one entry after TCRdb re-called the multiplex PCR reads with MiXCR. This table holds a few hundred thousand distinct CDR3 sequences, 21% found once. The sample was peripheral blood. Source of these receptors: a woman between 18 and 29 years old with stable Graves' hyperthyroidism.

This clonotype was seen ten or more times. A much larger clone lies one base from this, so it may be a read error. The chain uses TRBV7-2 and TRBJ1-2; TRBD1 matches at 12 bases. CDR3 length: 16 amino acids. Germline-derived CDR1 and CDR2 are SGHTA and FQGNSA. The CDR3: CASSLFAPGQGAGCTF. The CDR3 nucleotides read TGTGCCAGCAGTCTGTTCGCCCCGGGACAGGGGGCTGGCTGCACCTTC.

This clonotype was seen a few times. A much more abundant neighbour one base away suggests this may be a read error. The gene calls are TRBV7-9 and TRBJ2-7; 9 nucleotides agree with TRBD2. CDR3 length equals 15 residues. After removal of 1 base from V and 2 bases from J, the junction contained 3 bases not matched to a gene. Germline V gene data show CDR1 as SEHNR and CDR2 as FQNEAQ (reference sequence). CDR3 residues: CASSLEASGAYEQYF. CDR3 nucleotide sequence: TGTGCCAGCAGCTTAGAGGCTAGCGGGGCCTACGAGCAGTACTTC.